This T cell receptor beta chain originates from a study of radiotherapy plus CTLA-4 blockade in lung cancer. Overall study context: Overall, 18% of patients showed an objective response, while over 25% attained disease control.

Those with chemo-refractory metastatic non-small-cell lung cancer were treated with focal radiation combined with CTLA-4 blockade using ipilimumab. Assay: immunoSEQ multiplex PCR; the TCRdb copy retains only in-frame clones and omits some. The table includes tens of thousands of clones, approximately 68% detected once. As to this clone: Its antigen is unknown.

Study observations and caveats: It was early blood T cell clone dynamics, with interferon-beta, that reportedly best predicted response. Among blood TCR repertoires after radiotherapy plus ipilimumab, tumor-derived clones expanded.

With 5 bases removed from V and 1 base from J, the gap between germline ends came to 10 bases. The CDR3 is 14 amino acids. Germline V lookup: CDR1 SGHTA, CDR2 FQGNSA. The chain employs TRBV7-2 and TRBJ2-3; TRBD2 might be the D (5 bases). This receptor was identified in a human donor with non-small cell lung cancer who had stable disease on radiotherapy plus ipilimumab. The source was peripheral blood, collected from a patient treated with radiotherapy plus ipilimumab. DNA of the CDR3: TGTGCCAGCAGCCCCCAACTAGGCACAGATACGCAGTATTTT. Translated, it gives CASSPQLGTDTQYF.